This TCR beta chain was retrieved from a study of blood T cells in healthy people across ages. Ten milliliters of peripheral blood were drawn from each donor into EDTA-treated tubes. The second PCR ran about 6 to 11 cycles with a sample-barcoded 5' primer and J-beta primers. TCRdb independently ran MiXCR on the 5' RACE reads; one entry per CDR3 protein. The data hold some 860,000 distinct CDR3 sequences, with roughly three fifths observed a single time. Regarding this clonotype: Its specificity is not known.

V dropped 5 bases and J dropped 8; count of bases not matched to a gene: 9. The CDR3 sequence is 14 residues long. Findings of the study overall: A strong correlation between TCR beta diversity and naive T cell percentage was seen.

Sequenced sample: blood. The V call is TRBV12-3 or TRBV12-4, the J call TRBJ1-5; TRBD1 matches at 7 bases. The source of this sequence is a middle-aged man in good health. CDR3 bases: TGTGCCAGCAGTCCACCGACAGGGAGGGAGCCCCAGCATTTT. Its protein is CASSPPTGREPQHF.